The T cell receptor (beta chain) described here comes from a study of T cells in localized non-small cell lung cancer. The method was immunoSEQ multiplex PCR; TCRdb's version includes in-frame clones alone and lacks a portion of them. The table records 35,000 to 40,000 clones, 75% to 90% of them present only once. The CDR3 spans 14 residues. Germline CDR1 is MDHEN and CDR2 is SYDVKM. V gave up 4 bases and J gave up 2 bases, with 12 bases separating them. On this clone itself: Its specificity is unknown.

Findings and limits, study-wide: For the top 100 tumor clones, a median roughly 53 also appeared in adjacent lung.

The source of this sequence is a man aged 35-69 years with stage I lung adenocarcinoma. This chain connects TRBV28 to TRBJ2-7; a possible D gene is TRBD2 (6 bases). The sequenced sample was peripheral blood, obtained before any cancer treatment. CDR3 protein: CASSSGLRPYEQYF. The CDR3 nucleotides read TGTGCCAGCAGTTCGGGACTGCGACCCTACGAGCAGTACTTC.